This T cell receptor beta chain derives from a study of blood T cell repertoires in COVID-19. The CDR3 covers 14 residues. Trimming at V came to 6 bases and at J to 7 bases, leaving 5 bases not matched to a gene. The germline V gene encodes CDR1 MNHEY and CDR2 SVGAGI. In the original workflow: The authors estimated nucleated cell counts from reference gene primer amplification. Clones were sequenced by immunoSEQ multiplex PCR, and TCRdb holds only the in-frame ones, with some missing. The V and J calls and clone size were taken over from that table, and D and trimming were inferred from the DNA. The top ten hold 2.5% to 3% of the sample, which has around 320,000 clones, around 92% seen once.

The TCR comes from a woman in her forties or fifties who had been exposed to COVID-19. V gene TRBV6-5 combines with J gene TRBJ1-6; 8 nucleotides align to TRBD1. What was sequenced was PBMCs or T cells enriched from blood (not recorded which). The CDR3 reads CASRRTGLNSPLHF. The CDR3 nucleotides read TGTGCCAGCAGAAGGACAGGGCTAAATTCACCCCTCCACTTT.